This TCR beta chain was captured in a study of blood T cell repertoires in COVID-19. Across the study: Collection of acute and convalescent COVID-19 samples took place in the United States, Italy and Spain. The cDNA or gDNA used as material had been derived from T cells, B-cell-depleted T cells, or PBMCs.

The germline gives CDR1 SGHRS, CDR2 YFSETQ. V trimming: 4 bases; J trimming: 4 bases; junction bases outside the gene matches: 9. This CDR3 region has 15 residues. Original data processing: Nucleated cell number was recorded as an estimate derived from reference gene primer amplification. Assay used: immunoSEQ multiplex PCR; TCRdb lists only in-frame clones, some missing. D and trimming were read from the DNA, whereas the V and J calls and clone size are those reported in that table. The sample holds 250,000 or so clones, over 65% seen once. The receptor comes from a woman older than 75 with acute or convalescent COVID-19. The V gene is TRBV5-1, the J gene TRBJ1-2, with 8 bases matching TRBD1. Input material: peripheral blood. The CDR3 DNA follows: TGCGCCAGCAGCCCGAACAGGGGGAGTGGCTATGGCTACACCTTC. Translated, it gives CASSPNRGSGYGYTF. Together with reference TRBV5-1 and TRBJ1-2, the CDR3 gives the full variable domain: KAGVTQTPRYLIKTRGQQVTLSCSPISGHRSVSWYQQTPGQGLQFLFEYFSETQRNKGNFPGRFSGRQFSNSRSEMNVSTLELGDSALYLCASSPNRGSGYGYTFGSGTRLTVV.